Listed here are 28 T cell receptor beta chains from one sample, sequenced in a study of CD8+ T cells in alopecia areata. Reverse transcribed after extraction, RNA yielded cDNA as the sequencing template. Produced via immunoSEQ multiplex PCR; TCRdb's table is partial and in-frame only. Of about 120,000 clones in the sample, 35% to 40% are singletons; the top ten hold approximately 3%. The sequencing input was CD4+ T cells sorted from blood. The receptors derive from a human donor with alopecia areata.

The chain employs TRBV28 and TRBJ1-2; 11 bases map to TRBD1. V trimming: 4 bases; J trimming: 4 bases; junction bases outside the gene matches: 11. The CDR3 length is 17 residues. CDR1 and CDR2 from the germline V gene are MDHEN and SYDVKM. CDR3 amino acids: CASSSPGTGGSLYGYTF. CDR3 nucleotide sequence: TGTGCCAGCAGTTCCCCAGGGACAGGGGGGTCCCTCTATGGCTACACCTTC.

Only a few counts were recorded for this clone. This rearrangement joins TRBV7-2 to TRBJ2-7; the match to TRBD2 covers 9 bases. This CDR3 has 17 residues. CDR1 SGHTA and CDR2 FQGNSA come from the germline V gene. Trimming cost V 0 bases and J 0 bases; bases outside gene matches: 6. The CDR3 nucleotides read TGTGCCAGCAGCTTAGCTAGCGGGGGCTTTAGCTCCTACGAGCAGTACTTC. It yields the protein CASSLASGGFSSYEQYF.

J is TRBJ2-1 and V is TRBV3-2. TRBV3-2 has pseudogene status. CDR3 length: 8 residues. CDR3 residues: CASSQEFF. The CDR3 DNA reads TGTGCCAGCAGCCAAGAGTTCTTC.

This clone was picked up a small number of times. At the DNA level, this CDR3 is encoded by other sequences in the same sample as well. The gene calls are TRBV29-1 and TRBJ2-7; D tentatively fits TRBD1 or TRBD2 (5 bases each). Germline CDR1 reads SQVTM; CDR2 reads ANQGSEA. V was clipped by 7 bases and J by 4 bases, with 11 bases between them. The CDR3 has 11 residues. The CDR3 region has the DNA TGCAGCGGGGGTGAGGGGTACGAGCAGTACTTC. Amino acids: CSGGEGYEQYF.

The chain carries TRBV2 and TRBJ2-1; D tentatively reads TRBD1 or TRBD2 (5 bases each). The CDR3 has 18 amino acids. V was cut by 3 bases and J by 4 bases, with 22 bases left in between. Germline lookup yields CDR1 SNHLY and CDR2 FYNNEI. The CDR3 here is CASSDRESRGFSYNEQFF. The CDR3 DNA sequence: TGTGCCAGCAGTGACAGGGAATCTCGGGGTTTTTCTTACAATGAGCAGTTCTTC. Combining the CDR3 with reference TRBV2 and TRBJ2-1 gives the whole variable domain EPEVTQTPSHQVTQMGQEVILRCVPISNHLYFYWYRQILGQKVEFLVSFYNNEISEKSEIFDDQFSVERPDGSNFTLKIRSTKLEDSAMYFCASSDRESRGFSYNEQFFGPGTRLTVL.

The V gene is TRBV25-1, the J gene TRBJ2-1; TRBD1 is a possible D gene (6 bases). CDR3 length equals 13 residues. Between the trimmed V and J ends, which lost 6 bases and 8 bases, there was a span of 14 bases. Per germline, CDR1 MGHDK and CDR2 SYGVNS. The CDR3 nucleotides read TGTGCCAGCAGACAGGGAGAGTCATATGAGCAGTTCTTC. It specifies CASRQGESYEQFF.

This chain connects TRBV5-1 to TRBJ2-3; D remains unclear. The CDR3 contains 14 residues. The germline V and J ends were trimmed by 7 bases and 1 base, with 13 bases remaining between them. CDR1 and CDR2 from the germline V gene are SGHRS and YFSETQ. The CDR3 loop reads CASDIGMGTDTQYF. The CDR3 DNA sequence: TGCGCCAGCGACATAGGGATGGGCACAGATACGCAGTATTTT.

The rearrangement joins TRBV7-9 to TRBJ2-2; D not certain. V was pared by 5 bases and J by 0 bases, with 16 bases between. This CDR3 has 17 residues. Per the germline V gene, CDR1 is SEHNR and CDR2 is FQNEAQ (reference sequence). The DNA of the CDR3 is TGTGCCAGCAGCGCTGTGGCCGGGTCCGCGAACACCGGGGAGCTGTTTTTT. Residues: CASSAVAGSANTGELFF.

CDR3 sequence reads: CASSSQTTYEQYF. The CDR3 nucleotides read TGTGCCAGCAGCTCCCAGACCACCTACGAGCAGTACTTC. The V gene is TRBV27, the J gene TRBJ2-7, with D unclear. V shed 6 bases and J shed 2 bases, with 11 bases lying between them. Germline lookup yields CDR1 MNHEY and CDR2 SMNVEV (reference sequence). CDR3 size: 13 residues.

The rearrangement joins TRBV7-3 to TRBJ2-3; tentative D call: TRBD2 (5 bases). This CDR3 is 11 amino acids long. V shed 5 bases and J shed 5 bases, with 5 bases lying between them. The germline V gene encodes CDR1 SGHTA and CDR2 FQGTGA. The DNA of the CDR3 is TGTGCCAGCAGCCGGGGAGATACGCAGTATTTT. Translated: CASSRGDTQYF. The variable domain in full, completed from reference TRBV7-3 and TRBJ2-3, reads GAGVSQTPSNKVTEKGKYVELRCDPISGHTALYWYRQSLGQGPEFLIYFQGTGAADDSGLPNDRFFAVRPEGSVSTLKIQRTERGDSAVYLCASSRGDTQYFGPGTRLTVL.

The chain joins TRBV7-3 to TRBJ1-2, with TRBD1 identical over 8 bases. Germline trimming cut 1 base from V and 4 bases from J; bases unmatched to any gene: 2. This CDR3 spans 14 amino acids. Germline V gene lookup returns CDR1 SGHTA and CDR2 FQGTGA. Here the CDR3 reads CASSLNGQGYGYTF. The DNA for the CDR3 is TGTGCCAGCAGCTTAAATGGACAGGGCTATGGCTACACCTTC.

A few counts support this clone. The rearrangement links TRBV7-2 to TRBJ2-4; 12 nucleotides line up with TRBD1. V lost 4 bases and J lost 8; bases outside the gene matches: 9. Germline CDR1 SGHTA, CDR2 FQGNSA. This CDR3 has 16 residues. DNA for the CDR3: TGTGCCAGCAGCTGGACGGGACAGGGGGCTTGGGACATTCAGTACTTC. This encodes CASSWTGQGAWDIQYF.

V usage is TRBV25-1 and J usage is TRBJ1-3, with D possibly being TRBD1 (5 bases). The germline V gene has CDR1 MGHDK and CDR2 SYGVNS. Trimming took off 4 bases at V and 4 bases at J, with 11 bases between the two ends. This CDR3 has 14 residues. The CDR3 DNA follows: TGTGCCAGCAGTGTTCAGGGCTCGGGAAACACCATATATTTT. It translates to CASSVQGSGNTIYF.

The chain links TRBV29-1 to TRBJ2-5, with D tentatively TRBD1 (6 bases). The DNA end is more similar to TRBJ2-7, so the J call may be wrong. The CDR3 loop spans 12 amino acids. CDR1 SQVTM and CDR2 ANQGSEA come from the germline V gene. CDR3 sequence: CSVRDTSYEQYF. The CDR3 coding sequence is TGCAGCGTCCGGGACACCTCGTACGAGCAGTACTTC.

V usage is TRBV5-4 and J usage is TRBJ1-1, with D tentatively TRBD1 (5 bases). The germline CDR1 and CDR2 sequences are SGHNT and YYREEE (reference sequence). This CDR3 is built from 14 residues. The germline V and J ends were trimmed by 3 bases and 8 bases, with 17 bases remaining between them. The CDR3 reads CASSWDGSTSEAFF. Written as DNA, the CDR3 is TGTGCCAGCAGCTGGGACGGGTCCACCTCAGAAGCTTTCTTT.

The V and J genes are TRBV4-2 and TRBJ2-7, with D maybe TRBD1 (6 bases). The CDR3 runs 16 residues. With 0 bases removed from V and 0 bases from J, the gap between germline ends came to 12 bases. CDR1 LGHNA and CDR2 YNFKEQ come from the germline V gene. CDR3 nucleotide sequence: TGTGCCAGCAGCCAAGATCTACAGGGACCCTCCTACGAGCAGTACTTC. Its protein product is CASSQDLQGPSYEQYF.

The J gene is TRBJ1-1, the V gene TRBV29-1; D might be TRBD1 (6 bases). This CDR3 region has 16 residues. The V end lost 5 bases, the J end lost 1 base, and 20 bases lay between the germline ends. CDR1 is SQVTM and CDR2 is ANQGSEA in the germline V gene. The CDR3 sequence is CSVPGRGLEWNTEAFF. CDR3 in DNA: TGCAGCGTTCCTGGGAGGGGGTTGGAGTGGAACACTGAAGCTTTCTTT.

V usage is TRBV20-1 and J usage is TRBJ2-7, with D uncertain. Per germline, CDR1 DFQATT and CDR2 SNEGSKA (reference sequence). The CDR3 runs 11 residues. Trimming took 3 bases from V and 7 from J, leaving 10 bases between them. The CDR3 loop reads CSARLDLEQYF. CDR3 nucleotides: TGCAGTGCTAGGCTCGACCTGGAGCAGTACTTC.

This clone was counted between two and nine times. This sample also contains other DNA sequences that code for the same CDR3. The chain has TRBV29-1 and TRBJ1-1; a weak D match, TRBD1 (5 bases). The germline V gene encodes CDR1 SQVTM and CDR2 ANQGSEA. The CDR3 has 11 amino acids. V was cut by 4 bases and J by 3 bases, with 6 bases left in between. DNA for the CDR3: TGCAGCGTTGGGGGGGACACTGAAGCTTTCTTT. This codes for CSVGGDTEAFF.

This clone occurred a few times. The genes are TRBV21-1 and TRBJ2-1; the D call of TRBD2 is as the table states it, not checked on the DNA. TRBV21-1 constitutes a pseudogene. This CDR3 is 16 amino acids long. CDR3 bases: TGTGCCAGCAGTTCTCTAGCGGGGGAATTCAGCAATGAGCAGTTCTTC. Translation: CASSSLAGEFSNEQFF.

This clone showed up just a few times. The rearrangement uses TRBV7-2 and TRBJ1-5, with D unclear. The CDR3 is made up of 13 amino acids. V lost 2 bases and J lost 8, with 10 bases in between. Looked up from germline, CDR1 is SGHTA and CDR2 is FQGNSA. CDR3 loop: CASSLSRQEPQHF. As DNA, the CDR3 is TGTGCCAGCAGCTTATCAAGGCAGGAGCCCCAGCATTTT.

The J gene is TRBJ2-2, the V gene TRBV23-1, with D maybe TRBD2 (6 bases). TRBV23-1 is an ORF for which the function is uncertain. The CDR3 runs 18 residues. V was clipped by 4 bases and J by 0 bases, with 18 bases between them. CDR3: CASSRVEGKSANTGELFF. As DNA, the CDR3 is TGCGCCAGCAGTCGAGTGGAGGGGAAGAGCGCGAACACCGGGGAGCTGTTTTTT.

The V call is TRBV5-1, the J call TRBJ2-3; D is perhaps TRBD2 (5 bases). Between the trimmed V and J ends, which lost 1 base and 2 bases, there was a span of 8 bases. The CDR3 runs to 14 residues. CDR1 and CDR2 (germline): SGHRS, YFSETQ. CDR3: CASSLPSHTDTQYF. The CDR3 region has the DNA TGCGCCAGCAGCTTGCCTAGCCACACAGATACGCAGTATTTT.

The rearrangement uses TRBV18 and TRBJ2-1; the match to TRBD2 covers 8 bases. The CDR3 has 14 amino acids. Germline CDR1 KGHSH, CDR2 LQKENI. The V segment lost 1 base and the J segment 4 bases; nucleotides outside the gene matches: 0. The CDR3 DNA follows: TGTGCCAGCTCACCACAGCGGGGGTACAATGAGCAGTTCTTC. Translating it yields CASSPQRGYNEQFF.

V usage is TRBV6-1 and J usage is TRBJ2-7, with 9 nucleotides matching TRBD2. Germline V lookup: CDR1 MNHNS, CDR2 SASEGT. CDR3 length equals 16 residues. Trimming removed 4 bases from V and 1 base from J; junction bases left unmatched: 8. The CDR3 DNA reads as TGTGCCAGCAGTGGCTCTCTACTAGCGGGTTCCTACGAGCAGTACTTC. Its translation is CASSGSLLAGSYEQYF.

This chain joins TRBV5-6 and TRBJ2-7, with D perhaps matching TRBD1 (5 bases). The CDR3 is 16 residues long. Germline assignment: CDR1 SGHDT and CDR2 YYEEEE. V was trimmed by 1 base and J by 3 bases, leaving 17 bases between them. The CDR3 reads CASSLWAQGVGYEQYF. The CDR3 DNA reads TGTGCCAGCAGCTTGTGGGCCCAGGGTGTGGGCTACGAGCAGTACTTC.

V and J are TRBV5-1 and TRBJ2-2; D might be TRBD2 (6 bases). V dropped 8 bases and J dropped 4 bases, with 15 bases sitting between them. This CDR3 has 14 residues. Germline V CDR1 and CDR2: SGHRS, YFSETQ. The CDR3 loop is CASTRVAATGELFF. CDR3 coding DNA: TGCGCCAGTACTCGGGTAGCGGCCACCGGGGAGCTGTTTTTT.

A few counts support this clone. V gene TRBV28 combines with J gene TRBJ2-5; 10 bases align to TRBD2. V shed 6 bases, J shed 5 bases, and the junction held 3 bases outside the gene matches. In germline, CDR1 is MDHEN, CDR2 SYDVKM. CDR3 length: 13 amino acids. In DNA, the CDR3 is TGTGCCAGCAGGGGACTAGCGTTCGAGACCCAGTACTTC. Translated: CASRGLAFETQYF.